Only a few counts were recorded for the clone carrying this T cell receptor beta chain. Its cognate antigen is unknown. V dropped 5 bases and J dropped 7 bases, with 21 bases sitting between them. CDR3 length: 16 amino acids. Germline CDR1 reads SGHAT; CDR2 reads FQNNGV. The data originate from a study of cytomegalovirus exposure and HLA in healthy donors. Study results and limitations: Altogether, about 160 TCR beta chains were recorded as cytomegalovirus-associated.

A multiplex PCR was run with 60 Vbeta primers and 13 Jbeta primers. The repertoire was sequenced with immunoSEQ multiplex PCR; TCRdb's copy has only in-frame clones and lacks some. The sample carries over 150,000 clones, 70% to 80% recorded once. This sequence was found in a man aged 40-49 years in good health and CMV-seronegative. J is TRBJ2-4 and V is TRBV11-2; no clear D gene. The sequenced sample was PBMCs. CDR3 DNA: TGTGCCAGCAGCCAACCCACCGGTTTAGTCGGGAACATTCAGTACTTC. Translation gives CASSQPTGLVGNIQYF. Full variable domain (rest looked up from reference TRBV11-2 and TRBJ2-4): EAGVAQSPRYKIIEKRQSVAFWCNPISGHATLYWYQQILGQGPKLLIQFQNNGVVDDSQLPKDRFSAERLKGVDSTLKIQPAKLEDSAVYLCASSQPTGLVGNIQYFGAGTRLSVL.